This T cell receptor (beta chain) was identified in a study of CD8+ T cells in alopecia areata. Study-wide results and limits: While patients received tofacitinib, many expanded lesional clones remained present in scalp and blood. Scalp clonality, together with expanded CD8+ clones among the top 100, fell significantly with tofacitinib.

The CDR3 has 15 amino acids. V was clipped by 5 bases and J by 7 bases; unmatched bases: 8. Germline-derived CDR1 and CDR2 are LNHDA and SQIVND (reference sequence). RNA was extracted and reverse transcribed into cDNA as the sequencing template. TCRdb's copy holds only in-frame clones and misses some; the assay was immunoSEQ multiplex PCR. The sample contains about 150,000 clones, roughly 54% of which appear only once. Details on this clone: Its antigen is not identified.

The sample's treatment: oral pan-JAK inhibitor, 5-10 mg twice daily. The researchers isolated CD4+ and CD8+ T cells from PBMCs by sorting. The TCR originated in a human donor with alopecia areata. The material was CD8+ T cells sorted from blood, obtained at week 4, from a patient treated with tofacitinib. J is TRBJ2-2 and V is TRBV19; 9 bases are shared with TRBD1. This CDR3 reads CASSDIQGADGELFF. The CDR3 coding sequence is TGTGCCAGTAGTGATATACAGGGGGCGGACGGGGAGCTGTTTTTT.